The T cell receptor beta chain under discussion was sequenced for a study of blood T cell repertoires in COVID-19. Study summary: Samples taken during acute and convalescent COVID-19 were collected in the United States, Italy and Spain. The analysed material was cDNA or gDNA that came from T cells, B-cell-depleted T cells, or PBMCs.

The repertoire was sequenced with immunoSEQ multiplex PCR; TCRdb's copy has only in-frame clones and lacks some. The table has over 150,000 clones, approximately 88% seen once. Germline V gives CDR1 LGHNT, CDR2 FRNRAP. The CDR3 loop spans 16 amino acids. Trimming stripped 5 bases from V and 0 bases from J, with 13 bases between. The rearrangement joins TRBV12-5 to TRBJ1-4; D call uncertain. The receptor was isolated from a woman between 55 and 75 years old with acute or convalescent COVID-19. The material sequenced was peripheral blood. The CDR3 spells CASGPGERATNEKLFF. The CDR3 DNA reads TGTGCTAGTGGTCCCGGGGAGCGAGCAACTAATGAAAAACTGTTTTTT.